This T cell receptor beta chain was sequenced in a study of sequential checkpoint blockade in melanoma. Study background: Both treatment sequences were followed by maintenance nivolumab.

Treatment specified: randomized to nivolumab then ipilimumab (arm A) or the reverse (arm B). DNA-damaging chemotherapy had not been given to any patient beforehand. Sorted cells were live CD3+CD8+, lacking CD19 and CD56, from PBMCs. The length of the CDR3 is 15 residues. V trimming: 1 base; J trimming: 3 bases; junction bases outside the gene matches: 1. Looked up from germline, CDR1 is LGHNA and CDR2 is YNFKEQ. Assay: immunoSEQ multiplex PCR; the TCRdb copy retains only in-frame clones and omits some. Of around 11,000 clones listed, 75% are singletons. In this sample, this clone turned up a few times.

The sequence was obtained from a human donor with melanoma. V and J are TRBV4-2 and TRBJ2-2; 8 nucleotides align to TRBD2. Sequencing was performed on CD8+ T cells sorted from blood (inferred from file names), taken from a patient given nivolumab and ipilimumab in sequence. The CDR3 bases are TGTGCCAGCAGCCAAGTCGGGGGGGACACCGGGGAGCTGTTTTTT. Translation: CASSQVGGDTGELFF.